The rows below give T cell receptor beta chains drawn from one sample of a study of memory CD4+ T cells and cytomegalovirus serostatus. Sequencing was performed with immunoSEQ multiplex PCR; in TCRdb, only in-frame clones are kept and a portion is missing. The repertoire has around 99,000 clones, 75% to 85% of them found once; the top ten carry less than 4%. The sequencing input was memory CD4+ T cells from blood. Every receptor here comes from an adult in good health and CMV-seropositive. Each CDR3 is given with its conserved first and last residue. The D gene is left open where the match is weak. Size is stated for part of the rows, as once, few or many counts, or as a class when the clone is expanded.

V gene	J gene	clone size	D gene	CDR3 DNA	CDR3 protein
TRBV28	TRBJ2-7	once	.	TGTGCCAGCAGTTTGGCAGGGTTTCCCTACGAGCAGTACTTC	CASSLAGFPYEQYF
TRBV4-2	TRBJ2-1	.	TRBD1	TGTGCCAGCAGCCGAGTACAGGGGGCGAATGAGCAGTTCTTC	CASSRVQGANEQFF
TRBV4-2	TRBJ2-5	.	.	TGTGCCAGCAGCCAAGAATTTCAAGCGGTCGGAGAGACCCAGTACTTC	CASSQEFQAVGETQYF
TRBV4-3	TRBJ2-5	.	.	TGCGCCAGCGGCGATCAAGAGACCCAGTACTTC	CASGDQETQYF
TRBV2	TRBJ1-2	.	TRBD1	TGTGCCAGCACCGAGGGTCCGACAGGGAAAAACTATGGCTACACCTTC	CASTEGPTGKNYGYTF
TRBV5-4	TRBJ2-7	.	TRBD1	TGTGCCAGCAGCACTCGGGACAGACCCTACGAGCAGTACTTC	CASSTRDRPYEQYF
TRBV11-2	TRBJ2-1	.	TRBD1	TGTGCCAGCAGCGTGGGACAGGGTCCCTACAATGAGCAGTTCTTC	CASSVGQGPYNEQFF
TRBV28	TRBJ1-2	.	.	TGTGCCAGCATTCGGGGGGACCTTGGCTACACCTTC	CASIRGDLGYTF
TRBV7-2	TRBJ2-7	.	.	TGTGCCAGCAGGCTAGCAAGCTCCTACGAGCAGTACTTC	CASRLASSYEQYF
TRBV5-1	TRBJ2-1	.	TRBD1	TGCGCCAGCAGCAAACAGGGGGCCGACAATGAGCAGTTCTTC	CASSKQGADNEQFF
TRBV28	TRBJ2-7	.	TRBD2	TGTGCCACCGTTAGCGGGGCTGCCTACGAGCAGTACTTC	CATVSGAAYEQYF
TRBV2	TRBJ1-5	once	.	TGTGCCAGCAGTGAGTCGAGGGGCGGGTATCAGCCCCAGCATTTT	CASSESRGGYQPQHF
TRBV5-4	TRBJ1-4	.	.	TGTGCCAGCAGCTTGAAGCCAGGGGAGGGAGAAAAACTGTTTTTT	CASSLKPGEGEKLFF
TRBV5-1	TRBJ2-6	.	.	TGCGCCAGCAGCTTGTGGGGAGATCACTCTGGGGCCAACGTCCTGACTTTC	CASSLWGDHSGANVLTF
TRBV11-2	TRBJ1-4	.	.	TGTGCCAGCAGCTTAGGTTTCGGGTTGACTAATGAAAAACTGTTTTTT	CASSLGFGLTNEKLFF
TRBV7-9	TRBJ1-1	.	.	TGTGCCAGCAGCCCATCACGCGGGGGGACGGTGAACACTGAAGCTTTCTTT	CASSPSRGGTVNTEAFF
TRBV2	TRBJ1-1	few	.	TGTGCCAGCAGCGAGAGTGGCCGGGAGAGAGCTTTCTTT	CASSESGRERAFF